The 24 T cell receptor beta chains below all came from one sample that was sequenced in a study of B cell selection in AIRE deficiency. The repertoire was sequenced with immunoSEQ multiplex PCR; TCRdb's copy has only in-frame clones and lacks some. Of 20,000 to 30,000 clones in the sample, 95% to 98% were seen once. Sorting defined conventional CD4 T cells as CD4+CD127+. Sequenced sample: CD4+CD127+ conventional T cells sorted from PBMCs. These receptors all come from a human donor in good health.

The rearrangement uses TRBV28 and TRBJ2-5; 8 bases line up with TRBD2. The CDR3 loop spans 17 amino acids. Germline lookup yields CDR1 MDHEN and CDR2 SYDVKM. The ends lost 6 bases at V and 4 bases at J; junction bases unmatched: 16. The CDR3 bases are TGTGCCAGCAGCACTGCGGAGGCGGGAGGCGGTGGAGAGACCCAGTACTTC. Protein product: CASSTAEAGGGGETQYF.

The chain uses TRBV5-5 and TRBJ2-1; TRBD2 matches at 10 bases. Germline V lookup: CDR1 SGHKS, CDR2 YYEKEE (reference sequence). The V gene end was trimmed by 2 bases and the J gene end by 0 bases; junction bases not matched to a gene: 2. The CDR3 covers 16 residues. The CDR3 DNA is TGTGCCAGCAGCTTCACTAGCGGGATCTCCTACAATGAGCAGTTCTTC. Protein product: CASSFTSGISYNEQFF.

In its sample, this clone was seen a few times. The V and J genes are TRBV7-2 and TRBJ2-7; 8 bases map to TRBD2. V trimming: 2 bases; J trimming: 2 bases; junction bases outside the gene matches: 5. Germline CDR1 SGHTA, CDR2 FQGNSA. There are 15 residues in the CDR3. The CDR3 nucleotides read TGTGCCAGCAGCTTATCGACTAGCGCTACCTACGAGCAGTACTTC. Protein product: CASSLSTSATYEQYF.

This clone was found once. The chain employs TRBV5-4 and TRBJ2-1, with TRBD2 as a possible D gene (6 bases). The CDR3 contains 13 residues. Germline values: CDR1 SGHNT, CDR2 YYREEE (reference sequence). Trimming shortened V by 4 bases and J by 12 bases, and 17 bases separated the two germline ends. The CDR3 spells CASSTTSLAGQFF. The CDR3 DNA is TGTGCCAGCAGCACGACTAGTCTCGCGGGGCAGTTCTTC.

The rearrangement joins TRBV2 to TRBJ1-1; the D is unclear. This CDR3 comprises 15 residues. Germline V gene sequence: CDR1 SNHLY, CDR2 FYNNEI. Trimming stripped 5 bases from V and 1 base from J, with 14 bases between. The CDR3, as DNA: TGTGCCAGCAGTAGGGCGGGAGTGAGGAACACTGAAGCTTTCTTT. Its protein is CASSRAGVRNTEAFF. The complete variable domain, with remaining parts taken from reference TRBV2 and TRBJ1-1, reads EPEVTQTPSHQVTQMGQEVILRCVPISNHLYFYWYRQILGQKVEFLVSFYNNEISEKSEIFDDQFSVERPDGSNFTLKIRSTKLEDSAMYFCASSRAGVRNTEAFFGQGTRLTVV.

The V and J genes are TRBV7-2 and TRBJ1-1, with 9 bases identical to TRBD1. CDR3 length equals 17 residues. V was pared by 4 bases and J by 1 base, with 10 bases of the junction left unmatched. Germline-derived CDR1 and CDR2 are SGHTA and FQGNSA. CDR3 protein: CASSSGTGRIGNTEAFF. CDR3 nucleotides: TGTGCCAGCAGCTCCGGGACAGGGAGAATAGGGAACACTGAAGCTTTCTTT.

This chain links TRBV7-3 with TRBJ2-7, with 8 bases fitting TRBD2. This CDR3 has 16 amino acids. The V and J ends lost 3 bases and 3 bases, in that order; junction bases with no gene match: 10. The germline CDR1 and CDR2 sequences are SGHTA and FQGTGA. The CDR3 nucleotides read TGTGCCAGCAGCTTTGGTGGTTCTCGGGAGGGCTACGAGCAGTACTTC. Its translation: CASSFGGSREGYEQYF. The full variable domain, with the rest looked up from reference TRBV7-3 and TRBJ2-7, is GAGVSQTPSNKVTEKGKYVELRCDPISGHTALYWYRQSLGQGPEFLIYFQGTGAADDSGLPNDRFFAVRPEGSVSTLKIQRTERGDSAVYLCASSFGGSREGYEQYFGPGTRLTVT.

This rearrangement joins TRBV7-3 to TRBJ1-2; D is unclear. Germline values: CDR1 SGHTA, CDR2 FQGTGA. Trimming left V 5 bases short and J 4 bases short, with 11 bases between. CDR3 length: 13 residues. The CDR3 coding sequence is TGTGCCAGCAGCACGGACGTGGGCTATGGCTACACCTTC. It translates to CASSTDVGYGYTF.

The V call is TRBV19, the J call TRBJ2-1, with 7 bases that match TRBD2. Germline lookup yields CDR1 LNHDA and CDR2 SQIVND (reference sequence). After removal of 2 bases from V and 2 bases from J, the junction contained 3 bases not matched to a gene. CDR3 length: 15 amino acids. CDR3 nucleotide sequence: TGTGCCAGTAGTATATCTGGGACTACCTACAATGAGCAGTTCTTC. Protein product: CASSISGTTYNEQFF.

The rearrangement links TRBV5-5 to TRBJ1-2, with D tentatively TRBD1 (6 bases). From germline, CDR1 is SGHKS and CDR2 YYEKEE (reference sequence). Between the trimmed V and J ends, which lost 4 bases and 7 bases, there was a span of 14 bases. The CDR3 sequence is 13 residues long. The DNA for the CDR3 is TGTGCCAGCAGCCTGGGGGGGGCTGGTGGCTACACCTTC. Translating gives CASSLGGAGGYTF.

This chain connects TRBV5-1 to TRBJ2-1, with D unclear. The V end lost 4 bases, the J end lost 3 bases, and 26 bases lay between the germline ends. Germline CDR1 SGHRS, CDR2 YFSETQ. This CDR3 has 19 residues. The CDR3 loop is CASSIPVMSNSPFYNEQFF. CDR3 DNA: TGCGCCAGCAGCATCCCGGTCATGAGCAACAGCCCCTTCTACAATGAGCAGTTCTTC.

This clone was picked up one time. The DNA of the CDR3 is TGTGCCAGCAGCACCCGACAGGGGAGCTACGAGCAGTACTTC. Translating gives CASSTRQGSYEQYF. This chain joins TRBV11-2 and TRBJ2-7; 8 nucleotides agree with TRBD1. Germline V lookup: CDR1 SGHAT, CDR2 FQNNGV. V trimming: 5 bases; J trimming: 3 bases; junction bases outside the gene matches: 6. The CDR3 has 14 residues. Full variable domain (rest looked up from reference TRBV11-2 and TRBJ2-7): EAGVAQSPRYKIIEKRQSVAFWCNPISGHATLYWYQQILGQGPKLLIQFQNNGVVDDSQLPKDRFSAERLKGVDSTLKIQPAKLEDSAVYLCASSTRQGSYEQYFGPGTRLTVT.

This chain connects TRBV28 to TRBJ2-1, with TRBD2 identical over 8 bases. The V and J ends lost 2 bases and 6 bases, in that order; junction bases with no gene match: 6. This CDR3 is built from 15 residues. CDR1 is MDHEN and CDR2 is SYDVKM in the germline V gene. The CDR3: CASSLLTGTSNEQFF. Written as DNA, the CDR3 is TGTGCCAGCAGTTTACTTACCGGGACTAGCAATGAGCAGTTCTTC. Combining the CDR3 with reference TRBV28 and TRBJ2-1 gives the whole variable domain DVKVTQSSRYLVKRTGEKVFLECVQDMDHENMFWYRQDPGLGLRLIYFSYDVKMKEKGDIPEGYSVSREKKERFSLILESASTNQTSMYLCASSLLTGTSNEQFFGPGTRLTVL.

The chain has TRBV19 and TRBJ1-1; TRBD1 might be the D (5 bases). The CDR3 totals 14 residues. Germline lookup yields CDR1 LNHDA and CDR2 SQIVND (reference sequence). With 3 bases removed from V and 1 base from J, the gap between germline ends came to 9 bases. CDR3 nucleotide sequence: TGTGCCAGTAGTATGGGGGTTCAGAACACTGAAGCTTTCTTT. It is translated as CASSMGVQNTEAFF.

J is TRBJ2-1 and V is TRBV18; D may be TRBD2 (6 bases). The V end was cut by 1 base, the J end by 0 bases, with 10 bases between. Per germline, CDR1 KGHSH and CDR2 LQKENI. The CDR3 consists of 16 residues. The CDR3 loop reads CASSPQDGSSYNEQFF. CDR3 bases: TGTGCCAGCTCACCACAGGACGGGAGCTCCTACAATGAGCAGTTCTTC.

The chain is built from TRBV7-8 and TRBJ1-3; 7 positions match TRBD1. V was pared by 5 bases and J by 0 bases, with 7 bases of the junction left unmatched. CDR3 length: 16 amino acids. The germline V gene has CDR1 SGHVS and CDR2 FQNEAQ. The CDR3 spells CASSAGQMSSGNTIYF. The CDR3 DNA follows: TGTGCCAGCAGCGCGGGACAGATGAGCTCTGGAAACACCATATATTTT.

This clone is a singleton in its sample. The V gene is TRBV7-9, the J gene TRBJ1-1; unclear D gene. Trimming took 7 bases from V and 5 from J, leaving 23 bases between them. Germline V lookup: CDR1 SEHNR, CDR2 FQNEAQ (reference sequence). There are 16 residues in the CDR3. Here the CDR3 reads CASTLNPGGRRTEAFF. For the CDR3, the DNA is TGTGCCAGCACCCTGAACCCGGGCGGGAGAAGGACTGAAGCTTTCTTT. The full variable domain, its missing parts supplied by reference TRBV7-9 and TRBJ1-1, is DTGVSQNPRHKITKRGQNVTFRCDPISEHNRLYWYRQTLGQGPEFLTYFQNEAQLEKSRLLSDRFSAERPKGSFSTLEIQRTEQGDSAMYLCASTLNPGGRRTEAFFGQGTRLTVV.

To note about this clone: Additional DNA sequences in this sample encode the identical CDR3. This rearrangement joins TRBV18 to TRBJ1-5, with 7 bases identical to TRBD1. The junction had 8 bases not matched to a gene; V was cut back by 6 bases and J by 6 bases. CDR3 length: 14 residues. Germline loops: CDR1 KGHSH, CDR2 LQKENI. CDR3 bases: TGTGCCAGCTCTCCGGGGGACAGAGGTCAGCCCCAGCATTTT. Its translation: CASSPGDRGQPQHF.

Only one count was recorded for this clone. CDR3 sequence: CASSLARNYGYTF. The CDR3 DNA reads as TGTGCCAGCAGTTTGGCCAGAAACTATGGCTACACCTTC. This chain links TRBV28 with TRBJ1-2, with D unclear. The V and J ends lost 3 bases and 2 bases respectively, with 7 bases between them. This CDR3 has 13 amino acids. Germline V lookup: CDR1 MDHEN, CDR2 SYDVKM.

The gene calls are TRBV19 and TRBJ1-2, with TRBD1 as a possible D gene (5 bases). V lost 5 bases, J lost 4 bases, and 14 bases lay in between. Per the germline V gene, CDR1 is LNHDA and CDR2 is SQIVND (reference sequence). CDR3 size: 14 residues. The DNA for the CDR3 is TGTGCCAGTAGTTCCCGGGACGTTCGCTATGGCTACACCTTC. Translated, it gives CASSSRDVRYGYTF.

A single count supports this clone. J is TRBJ2-1 and V is TRBV21-1; the table's D gene call, TRBD2, was not cross checked with the DNA. TRBV21-1 represents a pseudogene. The CDR3 loop spans 15 amino acids. CDR3 region: CASSPRDYLREEQFF. The CDR3 DNA is TGTGCCAGCAGCCCTCGGGACTACCTCAGAGAGGAGCAGTTCTTC.

This clone occurred once. The genes are TRBV5-8 and TRBJ2-5, with D uncertain. The germline gives CDR1 SGHTS, CDR2 YDEGEE. The V and J ends lost 3 bases and 1 base respectively, with 1 base between them. The CDR3 runs to 11 residues. The CDR3 DNA is TGTGCCAGCAGCTCCCAAGAGACCCAGTACTTC. Its protein is CASSSQETQYF. The whole variable domain, remainder taken from reference TRBV5-8 and TRBJ2-5, is EAGVTQSPTHLIKTRGQQATLRCSPISGHTSVYWYQQALGLGLQFLLWYDEGEERNRGNFPPRFSGRQFPNYSSELNVNALELEDSALYLCASSSQETQYFGPGTRLLVL.

Notes on this clone: One end of the junction does not line up with germline, which may come from a read error. This sample also contains other DNA sequences that code for the same CDR3. The chain has TRBV9 and TRBJ2-3; 7 bases map to TRBD2. Per the germline V gene, CDR1 is SGDLS and CDR2 is YYNGEE. The CDR3 has 13 residues. The CDR3 is CASSPGTMDTQYF. The CDR3 DNA reads as TGTGCCAGCAGCCCGGGGACTATGGATACGCAGTACTTT.

The V and J genes are TRBV28 and TRBJ2-7; D is possibly TRBD2 (7 bases). The CDR3 is made up of 13 amino acids. V was trimmed by 9 bases and J by 1 base, leaving 13 bases between them. Germline V lookup: CDR1 MDHEN, CDR2 SYDVKM. CDR3 sequence (DNA): TGTGCCAGTAGGGGGGGGGCGTCCTACGAGCAGTACTTC. Translating gives CASRGGASYEQYF.